Below, 26 T cell receptor beta chains from the same sample are listed, as sequenced in a study of cytomegalovirus exposure and HLA in healthy donors. Measured with immunoSEQ multiplex PCR; TCRdb has only the in-frame clones, and not every one. The sample yields about 78,000 clones, 90% to 97% seen once. The sample consisted of PBMCs. The receptors were sampled from a man aged 18-30 years in good health and CMV-seropositive.

The chain recombines TRBV5-1 with TRBJ2-5; unclear D gene. The CDR3 is 13 amino acids. V was clipped by 4 bases and J by 3 bases, with 10 bases between them. Germline loops: CDR1 SGHRS, CDR2 YFSETQ. In DNA form, the CDR3 reads TGCGCCAGCAGCGCCCGCCCAGAAGAGACCCAGTACTTC. This codes for CASSARPEETQYF.

The CDR3 loop is CASSLPRDRAQETQYF. The CDR3 DNA reads TGCGCCAGCAGCTTGCCCCGGGACAGGGCCCAAGAGACCCAGTACTTC. The chain links TRBV5-1 to TRBJ2-5; 9 positions agree with TRBD1. CDR1 is SGHRS, CDR2 YFSETQ, per germline. The CDR3 has 16 residues. The V and J ends lost 1 base and 1 base, in that order; junction bases with no gene match: 5.

This rearrangement joins TRBV23-1 to TRBJ1-3; D remains unclear. TRBV23-1 is assigned to the ORF class and has an uncertain function. The length of the CDR3 is 14 residues. V was cut by 8 bases and J by 0 bases, with 11 bases left in between. CDR3 region: CASGRPNSGNTIYF. The CDR3 nucleotides are TGCGCCAGCGGGAGACCGAACTCTGGAAACACCATATATTTT.

The V gene is TRBV5-1, the J gene TRBJ1-5; the D gene is possibly TRBD1 (6 bases). Germline CDR1 reads SGHRS; CDR2 reads YFSETQ. This CDR3 comprises 15 residues. Trimming took off 0 bases at V and 3 bases at J, with 10 bases between the two ends. The CDR3 region is CASSLETGINQPQHF. The CDR3 bases are TGCGCCAGCAGCTTGGAGACAGGTATCAATCAGCCCCAGCATTTT.

This chain uses TRBV6-5 with TRBJ2-5; perhaps TRBD2 as D (6 bases). V gave up 8 bases and J gave up 5 bases, with 18 bases separating them. The germline V gene encodes CDR1 MNHEY and CDR2 SVGAGI. CDR3 length: 14 residues. The CDR3 DNA follows: TGTGCCAGCCGAGGCGGAGGGCGGGTCGAGACCCAGTACTTC. Protein: CASRGGGRVETQYF.

This chain uses TRBV30 with TRBJ2-7; 8 bases line up with TRBD1. In germline, CDR1 is GTSNPN, CDR2 SVGIG (reference sequence). This CDR3 has 16 residues. With V trimmed by 3 bases and J by 4 bases, 14 bases remained unmatched. The CDR3 DNA is TGTGCCTGGAGCCCCCCAAGGACAGGGCGAAATTACGAGCAGTACTTC. Translation gives CAWSPPRTGRNYEQYF.

The chain couples TRBV19 to TRBJ1-1; D is perhaps TRBD1 (5 bases). Trimming left V 5 bases short and J 3 bases short, with 10 bases between. Germline CDR1 and CDR2: LNHDA and SQIVND (reference sequence). The CDR3 runs to 13 residues. The CDR3 DNA is TGTGCCAGTAGTCTTCGACAGTACACTGAAGCTTTCTTT. It encodes CASSLRQYTEAFF.

This chain joins TRBV27 and TRBJ1-1; 8 nucleotides align to TRBD1. Trimming at V came to 3 bases and at J to 1 base, leaving 4 bases not matched to a gene. Germline assignment: CDR1 MNHEY and CDR2 SMNVEV (reference sequence). The CDR3 covers 15 residues. The CDR3, as DNA: TGTGCCAGCAGTTTTTGGACAGGGCAGAACACTGAAGCTTTCTTT. It yields the protein CASSFWTGQNTEAFF.

The genes are TRBV10-1 and TRBJ1-1; maybe TRBD1 (5 bases). Germline CDR1 is WNHNN and CDR2 is SYGVQD (reference sequence). V was trimmed by 6 bases and J by 1 base, leaving 15 bases between them. The CDR3 spans 15 residues. The CDR3 region has the DNA TGCGCCAGCAGGGGGGGTTGGGGGACGAACACTGAAGCTTTCTTT. This gives the protein CASRGGWGTNTEAFF.

The CDR3 region has the DNA TGTGCCAGCAGCCGGCGGGAAACCCAGTACTTC. Protein product: CASSRRETQYF. J is TRBJ2-5 and V is TRBV7-6, with D possibly matching TRBD2 (6 bases). With 5 bases removed from V and 8 bases from J, the gap between germline ends came to 9 bases. This CDR3 contains 11 residues. The V gene's germline CDR1 is SGHVS and CDR2 FNYEAQ.

On this clone itself: Compared with germline, one end of the junction differs, possibly owing to a read error. The chain employs TRBV9 and TRBJ1-3; unclear D gene. The CDR3 length is 15 residues. The germline gives CDR1 SGDLS, CDR2 YYNGEE. The CDR3 sequence: CASTVTERAGNTIYF. For the CDR3, the DNA is TGTGCCAGCACCGTAACTGAACGCGCTGGAAACACCATATATTTT.

The chain links TRBV7-9 to TRBJ1-2, with D possibly TRBD1 on 5 matching bases. Trimming cost V 2 bases and J 3 bases, with 7 bases left between them. CDR3 size: 13 residues. Germline loops: CDR1 SEHNR, CDR2 FQNEAQ (reference sequence). Here the CDR3 reads CASSLPTDYGYTF. The DNA for the CDR3 is TGTGCCAGCAGCTTACCGACAGACTATGGCTACACCTTC.

This clone is a singleton in its sample. The CDR3 DNA reads TGTGCCAGCAGCATGGGCCCTAGCTCTGGAAACACCATATATTTT. Its protein is CASSMGPSSGNTIYF. J is TRBJ1-3 and V is TRBV5-6; D call uncertain. Germline CDR1 reads SGHDT; CDR2 reads YYEEEE. Trimming left V 4 bases short and J 0 bases short, with 11 bases between. This CDR3 is built from 15 residues.

This clone is a singleton in its sample. V is TRBV7-2 and J is TRBJ1-1; tentative D call: TRBD1 (5 bases). The CDR3 sequence is 15 residues long. The ends were cut back, 1 base at V and 1 base at J, with 10 bases in the middle. Germline-derived CDR1 and CDR2 are SGHTA and FQGNSA. In nucleotides, the CDR3 is TGTGCCAGCAGCTTAGTCGCGGGGACGAACACTGAAGCTTTCTTT. The encoded protein is CASSLVAGTNTEAFF.

As DNA, the CDR3 is TGTGCCAGCTCACCAGGACAGGGTCTCGATGAAGCTTTCTTT. Translating gives CASSPGQGLDEAFF. V is TRBV18 and J is TRBJ1-1, with 8 bases that match TRBD1. Trimming removed 2 bases from V and 7 bases from J; junction bases left unmatched: 6. Germline CDR1 and CDR2: KGHSH and LQKENI. CDR3 length equals 14 residues.

The chain couples TRBV30 to TRBJ2-7; no definite D call. Germline lookup yields CDR1 GTSNPN and CDR2 SVGIG (reference sequence). V gave up 3 bases and J gave up 5 bases, with 11 bases separating them. The CDR3 is made up of 12 amino acids. The CDR3 protein is CAWSLGGNEQYF. The DNA for the CDR3 is TGTGCCTGGAGCCTAGGCGGAAACGAGCAGTACTTC.

V usage is TRBV2 and J usage is TRBJ1-1, with D possibly TRBD1 on 5 matching bases. The V end was cut by 7 bases, the J end by 1 base, with 10 bases between. From germline, CDR1 is SNHLY and CDR2 FYNNEI. This CDR3 spans 13 amino acids. In DNA form, the CDR3 reads TGTGCCAGCACCCTGGGGGGGAACACTGAAGCTTTCTTT. It encodes CASTLGGNTEAFF.

The chain carries TRBV27 and TRBJ1-1; 10 bases align to TRBD1. V gave up 5 bases and J gave up 4 bases; unmatched junction bases: 7. In germline, CDR1 is MNHEY, CDR2 SMNVEV (reference sequence). There are 15 residues in the CDR3. The CDR3 is CASSGDRGIGTEAFF. The CDR3 DNA follows: TGTGCCAGCAGTGGGGACAGGGGTATCGGCACTGAAGCTTTCTTT.

V and J are TRBV6-5 and TRBJ2-7; possibly TRBD1 for D (5 bases). Germline values: CDR1 MNHEY, CDR2 SVGAGI. Trimming took off 7 bases at V and 7 bases at J, with 11 bases between the two ends. CDR3 length: 11 amino acids. This CDR3 reads CASTDAGEQYF. For the CDR3, the DNA is TGTGCCAGCACCGACGCAGGGGAGCAGTACTTC.

This clone was counted a single time. The chain carries TRBV6-1 and TRBJ1-1, with D maybe TRBD1 (6 bases). This CDR3 region has 14 residues. In germline, CDR1 is MNHNS, CDR2 SASEGT. Between the trimmed V and J ends, which lost 6 bases and 4 bases, there was a span of 15 bases. CDR3 DNA sequence: TGTGCCAGCAGCGGTACAGGGACGGTCACTGAAGCTTTCTTT. This gives the protein CASSGTGTVTEAFF.

The rearrangement links TRBV7-2 to TRBJ1-5, with 8 bases matching TRBD1. J gave up 0 bases and V 3 bases, and 13 bases lay outside the gene matches. There are 19 residues in the CDR3. CDR1 is SGHTA, CDR2 FQGNSA, per germline. CDR3 DNA sequence: TGTGCCAGCAGCTTGGGCTGGGGACAGGCTAATTATAGCAATCAGCCCCAGCATTTT. Its translation: CASSLGWGQANYSNQPQHF.

This rearrangement joins TRBV6-5 to TRBJ1-5; TRBD1 might be the D (6 bases). The V gene lost 8 bases and the J gene lost 5 bases, with 19 bases spanning the gap. This CDR3 comprises 15 residues. The germline V gene has CDR1 MNHEY and CDR2 SVGAGI. CDR3 nucleotides: TGTGCCAGCCGGAGTATCGAGGGGGTACATCAGCCCCAGCATTTT. Its translation is CASRSIEGVHQPQHF.

The chain couples TRBV5-4 to TRBJ2-5; weak D call: TRBD1 (5 bases). Trimming took off 3 bases at V and 3 bases at J, with 15 bases between the two ends. Germline assignment: CDR1 SGHNT and CDR2 YYREEE (reference sequence). The CDR3 covers 15 residues. In nucleotides, the CDR3 is TGTGCCAGCAGCTCGCCTCGACAGTACAAAGAGACCCAGTACTTC. Amino acid sequence: CASSSPRQYKETQYF.

This chain links TRBV7-9 with TRBJ1-2; 8 bases are a match to TRBD1. Trimming took 5 bases from V and 1 from J; bases not matched to a gene: 12. The CDR3 sequence is 17 residues long. Germline V gene sequence: CDR1 SEHNR, CDR2 FQNEAQ (reference sequence). The CDR3 bases are TGTGCCAGCAGCCCGACTGGGACAGGCGATCATAACTATGGCTACACCTTC. Translating it yields CASSPTGTGDHNYGYTF.

The chain uses TRBV4-1 and TRBJ1-2, with a tentative D call TRBD1 (6 bases). CDR1 and CDR2 from the germline V gene are MGHRA and YSYEKL. The CDR3 totals 14 residues. Trimming removed 1 base at V and 4 bases at J, with 10 bases between. The CDR3 loop reads CASSQAGQPYGYTF. Written as DNA, the CDR3 is TGCGCCAGCAGCCAAGCAGGACAGCCCTATGGCTACACCTTC.

The chain joins TRBV4-1 to TRBJ2-7; D might be TRBD2 (6 bases). Germline-derived CDR1 and CDR2 are MGHRA and YSYEKL. The CDR3 is 12 amino acids. V dropped 1 base and J dropped 6 bases, with 7 bases sitting between them. CDR3 sequence: CASSQVGGEQYF. The CDR3 nucleotides read TGCGCCAGCAGCCAAGTCGGGGGCGAGCAGTACTTC.